This T cell receptor beta chain was captured by sequencing in a study of CD8 T cells in ankylosing spondylitis. Regarding the study as a whole: Clones tied to disease were said to be significantly enriched in matched ankylosing spondylitis synovial fluid. One TCR beta motif, made up of fewer than 10 highly homologous variants, appeared characteristic of ankylosing spondylitis blood. Certain motif variants had earlier been reported in reactive arthritis synovial fluid and blood.

Quantitative barcoded 5'-RACE was used to prepare TCR beta libraries. TCRdb re-analysed the 5' RACE reads in MiXCR, keeping a single row per CDR3 protein. The profile covers around 770,000 distinct CDR3 sequences, with approximately 12% appearing a single time and approximately 0.5% taken by the ten largest. This clonotype has only a few counts. Its antigen remains unidentified. The germline gives CDR1 DFQATT, CDR2 SNEGSKA (reference sequence). Between the trimmed V and J ends, which lost 4 bases and 3 bases, there was a span of 13 bases. The CDR3 length is 13 residues. The chain combines TRBV20-1 with TRBJ2-7; weak D call: TRBD2 (6 bases). Sequencing was performed on blood, either unsorted or a sorted T cell fraction (not recorded which). The TCR was taken from a male donor with ankylosing spondylitis. The CDR3 DNA follows: TGCAGTGCTAATCCTAGCGCCTACTACGAGCAGTACTTC. Protein: CSANPSAYYEQYF.